The 3 T cell receptor beta chains given below trace back to one sample, sequenced in a study of human T cells and chemical hapten exposure. A single record per CDR3 protein comes from TCRdb applying MiXCR to the RACE reads. The repertoire holds roughly 100,000 distinct CDR3 sequences, with about 8.6% as singletons. The time point: healthy volunteer bleed at 2 weeks. Unfractionated whole blood served as the source for total RNA extraction. Source material: whole blood. The source is a female donor in good health. Some clones in this sample may be carry-over from other donors' samples.

This chain connects TRBV3-1 to TRBJ2-1; perhaps TRBD2 as D (6 bases). The V gene lost 0 bases and the J gene lost 2 bases, with 14 bases spanning the gap. Per germline, CDR1 LGHDT and CDR2 YNNKEL (reference sequence). This CDR3 is 17 amino acids long. CDR3 DNA sequence: TGTGCCAGCAGCCAAGATCCAGCTAGCGCTGCCTACAATGAGCAGTTCTTC. This encodes CASSQDPASAAYNEQFF.

In its sample, this clonotype was seen many times. The chain couples TRBV30 to TRBJ2-7; 10 bases map to TRBD2. From germline, CDR1 is GTSNPN and CDR2 SVGIG (reference sequence). After removal of 5 bases from V and 0 bases from J, the junction contained 7 bases not matched to a gene. The CDR3 has 15 amino acids. CDR3 nucleotides: TGTGCCTGGGGCTCGGGACTAGCGTCCTCCTACGAGCAGTACTTC. It encodes CAWGSGLASSYEQYF.

This sequence joins TRBV7-2 and TRBJ1-4; 7 bases map to TRBD1. This CDR3 is built from 14 residues. V lost 4 bases, J lost 11 bases, and 10 bases stayed unmatched. Germline V CDR1 and CDR2: SGHTA, FQGNSA. CDR3 protein: CASSSQGPASKLFF. In nucleotides, the CDR3 is TGTGCCAGCAGCTCACAGGGGCCCGCATCGAAACTGTTTTTT.